This T cell receptor (beta chain) was recovered during a study of blood T cell repertoires in COVID-19. Study details: Acute-phase and convalescent COVID-19 samples originated in the United States, Italy and Spain. Nucleic acid was either cDNA or gDNA, and it came from T cells, B-cell-depleted T cells, or PBMCs.

In the original analysis: Estimated nucleated cell counts came from reference gene primer amplification. Generated by immunoSEQ multiplex PCR, the TCRdb table keeps only in-frame clones and is missing some. Clonal size and the V and J genes are those of that table, whereas D and trimming came from the DNA. Of fewer than 85,000 clones listed, about 87% are singletons. CDR3 length: 16 residues. V lost 2 bases and J lost 6; bases outside the gene matches: 7. Germline V gene data show CDR1 as KGHDR and CDR2 as SFDVKD. The TCR sequence derives from a human donor in a cohort sampled during active COVID-19. The rearrangement uses TRBV24-1 and TRBJ1-5, with TRBD1 matching over 9 bases. Material: peripheral blood. The CDR3 region is CATSDSGTGKVQPQHF. The CDR3 nucleotides are TGTGCCACCAGTGATTCCGGGACAGGGAAGGTTCAGCCCCAGCATTTT.